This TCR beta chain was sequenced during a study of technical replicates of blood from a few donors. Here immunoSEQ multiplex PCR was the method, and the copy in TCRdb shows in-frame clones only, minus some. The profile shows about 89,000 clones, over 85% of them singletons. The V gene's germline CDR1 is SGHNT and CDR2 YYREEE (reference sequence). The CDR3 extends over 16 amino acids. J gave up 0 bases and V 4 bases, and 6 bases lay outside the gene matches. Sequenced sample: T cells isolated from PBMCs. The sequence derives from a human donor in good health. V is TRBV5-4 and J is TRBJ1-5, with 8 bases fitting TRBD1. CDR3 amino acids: CASSAGGLNSNQPQHF. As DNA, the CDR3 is TGTGCCAGCAGCGCAGGGGGCCTTAATAGCAATCAGCCCCAGCATTTT.